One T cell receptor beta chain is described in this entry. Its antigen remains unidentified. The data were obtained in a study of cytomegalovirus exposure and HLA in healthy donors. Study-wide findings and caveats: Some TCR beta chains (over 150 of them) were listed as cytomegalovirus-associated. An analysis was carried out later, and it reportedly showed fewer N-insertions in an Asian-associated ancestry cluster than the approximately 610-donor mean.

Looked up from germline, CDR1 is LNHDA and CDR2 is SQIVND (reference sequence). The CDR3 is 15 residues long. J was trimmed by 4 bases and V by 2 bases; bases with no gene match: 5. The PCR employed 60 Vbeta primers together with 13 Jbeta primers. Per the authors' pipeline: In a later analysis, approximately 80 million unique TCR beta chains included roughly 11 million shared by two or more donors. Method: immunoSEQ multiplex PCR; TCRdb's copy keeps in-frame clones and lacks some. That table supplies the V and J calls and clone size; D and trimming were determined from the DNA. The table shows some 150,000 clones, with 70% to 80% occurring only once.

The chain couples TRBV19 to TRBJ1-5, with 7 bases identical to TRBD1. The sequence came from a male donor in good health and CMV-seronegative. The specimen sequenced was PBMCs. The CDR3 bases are TGTGCCAGTAGTATATGGGCAGGGGGGAATCAGCCCCAGCATTTT. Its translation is CASSIWAGGNQPQHF.